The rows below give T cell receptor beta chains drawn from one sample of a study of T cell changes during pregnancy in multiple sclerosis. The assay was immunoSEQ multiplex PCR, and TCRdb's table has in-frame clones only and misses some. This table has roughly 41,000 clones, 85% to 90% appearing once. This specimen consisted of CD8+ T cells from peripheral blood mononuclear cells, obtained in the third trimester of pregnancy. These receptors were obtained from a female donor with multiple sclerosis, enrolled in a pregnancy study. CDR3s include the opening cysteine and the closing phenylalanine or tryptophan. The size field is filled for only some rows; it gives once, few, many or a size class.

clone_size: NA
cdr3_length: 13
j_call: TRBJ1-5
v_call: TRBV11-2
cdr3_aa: CASSLGADQPQHF

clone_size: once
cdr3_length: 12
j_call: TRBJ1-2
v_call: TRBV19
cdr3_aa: CASGQGSYGYTF

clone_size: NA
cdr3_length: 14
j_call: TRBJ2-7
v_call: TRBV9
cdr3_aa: CASSVEDFSYEQYF

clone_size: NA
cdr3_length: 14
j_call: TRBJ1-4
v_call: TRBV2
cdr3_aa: CASSGAGRREKLFF

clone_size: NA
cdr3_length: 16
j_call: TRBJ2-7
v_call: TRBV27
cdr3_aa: CASSSSYGVLAYEQYF

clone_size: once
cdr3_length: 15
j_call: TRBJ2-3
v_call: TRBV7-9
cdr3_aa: CASSSNWGETDTQYF

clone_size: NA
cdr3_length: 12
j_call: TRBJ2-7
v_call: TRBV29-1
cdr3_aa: CSVRDRVYEQYF

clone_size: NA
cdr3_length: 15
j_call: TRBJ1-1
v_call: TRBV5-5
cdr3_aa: CASSLESGIWVEAFF

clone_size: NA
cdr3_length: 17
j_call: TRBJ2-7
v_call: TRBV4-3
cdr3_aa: CASSQHLEGGPDYEQYF

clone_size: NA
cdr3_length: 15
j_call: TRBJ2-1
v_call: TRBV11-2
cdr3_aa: CASSLKQGAFNEQFF

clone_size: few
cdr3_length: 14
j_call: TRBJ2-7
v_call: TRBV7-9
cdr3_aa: CASSPGDRGYEQYF

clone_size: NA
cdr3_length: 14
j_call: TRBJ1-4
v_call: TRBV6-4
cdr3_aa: CASSQGQGNEKLFF

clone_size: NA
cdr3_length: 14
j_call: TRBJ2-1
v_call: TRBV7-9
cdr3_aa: CASSSNRGNFRQFF

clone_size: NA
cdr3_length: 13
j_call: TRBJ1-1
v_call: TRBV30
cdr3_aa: CAWSVLGDTEAFF

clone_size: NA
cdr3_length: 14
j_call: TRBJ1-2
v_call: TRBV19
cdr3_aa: CASMSRWENYGYTF

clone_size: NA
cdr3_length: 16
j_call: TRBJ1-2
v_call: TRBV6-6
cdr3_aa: CASSYIPGQGRNGYIF

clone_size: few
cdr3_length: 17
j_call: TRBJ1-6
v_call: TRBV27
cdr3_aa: CASSLYRGRRKDSPLHF

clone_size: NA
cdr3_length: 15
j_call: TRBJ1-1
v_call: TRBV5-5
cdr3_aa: CASRRQARGITEAFF

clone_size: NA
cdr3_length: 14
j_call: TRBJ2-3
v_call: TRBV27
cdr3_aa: CASSFLGLLDTQYF

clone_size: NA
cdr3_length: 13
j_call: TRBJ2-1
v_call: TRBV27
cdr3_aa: CASSWGLTNEQFF

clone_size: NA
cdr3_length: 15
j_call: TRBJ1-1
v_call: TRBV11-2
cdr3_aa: CASSLWMGPNTEAFF